These 8 T cell receptor beta chains came from one sample sequenced in a study of blood T cells in healthy people across ages. Sample-barcoded 5' priming and a J-beta primer mix drove a second PCR of about 6 to 12 cycles. MiXCR, applied by TCRdb to the 5' RACE reads, yields one record per CDR3 protein. This sample has 590,000 or so distinct CDR3 sequences, with approximately 30% found just once. The sequencing input was blood. Receptors were obtained from a woman older than 75 in good health.

The chain uses TRBV28 and TRBJ1-1, with a possible D match to TRBD1 (5 bases). The CDR3 is 17 amino acids. Trimming pared 2 bases from V and 1 base from J, leaving 17 bases between. CDR1 is MDHEN, CDR2 SYDVKM, per germline. In DNA form, the CDR3 reads TGTGCCAGCAGTTTAGCCCGGGGCGGGTCAGGGAACACTGAAGCTTTCTTT. Translation gives CASSLARGGSGNTEAFF.

Points on this clonotype: This could be a read error, since a much larger clone is one nucleotide away. J is TRBJ2-4 and V is TRBV10-3; the match to TRBD2 covers 9 bases. The J call is uncertain, as TRBJ2-5 better fits the DNA end. Per the germline V gene, CDR1 is ENHRY and CDR2 is SYGVKD. The CDR3 is 16 amino acids. The CDR3 loop is CAVSEGKRGDQETQYF. CDR3 sequence (DNA): TGTGCCGTCAGTGAGGGGAAGCGGGGGGACCAAGAGACCCAGTACTTC.

Points on this clonotype: This clone may be a read error of a much larger clone one base away. V usage is TRBV21-1 and J usage is TRBJ2-5. The J call could be wrong; TRBJ2-7 is a better fit for the DNA end. TRBV21-1 is a known pseudogene. The length of the CDR3 is 15 residues. The CDR3 bases are TGTGCCAGCAGCGGCCGACGGAACCCAACCTACGAGCAGTACTTC. It codes for CASSGRRNPTYEQYF.

Ten or more counts support this clonotype. The rearrangement joins TRBV6-2 or TRBV6-3 to TRBJ2-3; D may be TRBD1 (6 bases). V was clipped by 2 bases and J by 0 bases, with 24 bases between them. CDR1 MNHEY and CDR2 SVGEGT come from the germline V gene. The CDR3 length is 20 residues. The CDR3 sequence is CASSYDPHGQPQTSTDTQYF. The CDR3 DNA is TGTGCCAGCAGTTACGACCCTCATGGACAGCCGCAGACTAGCACAGATACGCAGTATTTT.

In its sample, this clonotype was seen many times. V is TRBV5-6 and J is TRBJ1-1, with D perhaps matching TRBD1 (5 bases). CDR1 SGHDT and CDR2 YYEEEE come from the germline V gene. Trimming cost V 2 bases and J 5 bases, with 10 bases left between them. CDR3 length: 13 amino acids. CDR3 DNA: TGTGCCAGCAGCTTTGAGGGGATGACTGAAGCTTTCTTT. It codes for CASSFEGMTEAFF.

In the case of this clonotype: At one of its ends the junction is not consistent with the germline gene, which may arise from a read error. The gene calls are TRBV9 and TRBJ1-2; 7 bases align to TRBD1. CDR3 length: 14 residues. In germline, CDR1 is SGDLS, CDR2 YYNGEE. The DNA of the CDR3 is TGTGCCGGCAGCGTAGAAGGGACAGTGTTTTCGGGCACCTTC. This codes for CAGSVEGTVFSGTF.

Concerning this clonotype: At one end, the junction sequence differs from germline, possibly due to a read error. The gene calls are TRBV6-6 and TRBJ1-5; TRBD1 agrees at 12 bases. This CDR3 has 15 amino acids. CDR1 is MNHNY and CDR2 is SVGAGI in the germline V gene (reference sequence). The CDR3 here is CAGSRDRGQSQPQHF. The CDR3 coding sequence is TGTGCCGGCAGCCGGGACAGGGGGCAATCTCAGCCCCAGCATTTT.

This clonotype was counted only a few times. The chain joins TRBV20-1 to TRBJ2-6; 8 nucleotides line up with TRBD1. Per germline, CDR1 DFQATT and CDR2 SNEGSKA (reference sequence). The CDR3 runs to 14 residues. With 6 bases clipped from V and 2 bases from J, the junction kept 3 bases outside the gene matches. The CDR3 here is CSAEDRAGANVLTF. CDR3 nucleotide sequence: TGCAGTGCCGAGGACAGGGCTGGGGCCAACGTCCTGACTTTC.